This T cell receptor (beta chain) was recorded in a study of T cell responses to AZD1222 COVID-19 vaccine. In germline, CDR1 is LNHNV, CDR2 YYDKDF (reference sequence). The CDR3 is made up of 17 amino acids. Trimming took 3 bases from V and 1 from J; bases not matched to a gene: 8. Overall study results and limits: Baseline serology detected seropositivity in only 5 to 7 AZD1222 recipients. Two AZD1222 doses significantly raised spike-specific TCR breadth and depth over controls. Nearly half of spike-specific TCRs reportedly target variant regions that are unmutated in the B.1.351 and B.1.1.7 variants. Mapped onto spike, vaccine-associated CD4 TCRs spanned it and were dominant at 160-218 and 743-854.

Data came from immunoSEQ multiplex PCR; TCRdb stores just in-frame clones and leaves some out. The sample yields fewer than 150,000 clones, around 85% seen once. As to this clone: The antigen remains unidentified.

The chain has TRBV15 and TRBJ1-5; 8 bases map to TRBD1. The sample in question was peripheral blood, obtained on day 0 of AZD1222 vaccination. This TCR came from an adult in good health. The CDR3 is CATSSVQGARSNQPQHF. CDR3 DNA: TGTGCCACCAGCAGCGTCCAGGGGGCTCGGAGCAATCAGCCCCAGCATTTT.